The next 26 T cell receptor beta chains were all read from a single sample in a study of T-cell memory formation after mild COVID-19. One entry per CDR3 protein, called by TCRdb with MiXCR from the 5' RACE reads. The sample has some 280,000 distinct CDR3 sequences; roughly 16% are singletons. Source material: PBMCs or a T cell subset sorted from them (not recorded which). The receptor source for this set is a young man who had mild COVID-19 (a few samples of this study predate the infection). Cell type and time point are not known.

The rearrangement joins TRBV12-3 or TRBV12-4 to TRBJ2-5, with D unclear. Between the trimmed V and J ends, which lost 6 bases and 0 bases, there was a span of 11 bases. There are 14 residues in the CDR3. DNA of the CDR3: TGTGCCAGCAGCTCCCGGGCCCACCAAGAGACCCAGTACTTC. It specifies CASSSRAHQETQYF.

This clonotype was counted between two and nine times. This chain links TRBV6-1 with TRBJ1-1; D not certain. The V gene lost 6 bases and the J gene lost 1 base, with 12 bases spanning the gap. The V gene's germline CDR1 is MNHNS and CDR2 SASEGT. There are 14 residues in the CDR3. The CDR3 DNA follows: TGTGCCAGCAGGGTGAATTCGGAGAACACTGAAGCTTTCTTT. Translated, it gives CASRVNSENTEAFF.

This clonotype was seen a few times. The CDR3 coding sequence is TGTGCCAGCTCAACACTGGGACAAGCCTACGAGCAGTACTTC. The encoded protein is CASSTLGQAYEQYF. The chain combines TRBV18 with TRBJ2-7, with D perhaps matching TRBD1 (6 bases). V was trimmed by 5 bases and J by 2 bases, leaving 13 bases between them. Germline V CDR1 and CDR2: KGHSH, LQKENI. This CDR3 is 14 amino acids long.

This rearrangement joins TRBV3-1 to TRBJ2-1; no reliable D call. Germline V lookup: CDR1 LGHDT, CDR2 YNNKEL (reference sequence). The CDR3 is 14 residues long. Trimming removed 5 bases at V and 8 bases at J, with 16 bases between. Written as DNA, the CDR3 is TGTGCCAGCAGCTTGTTAAACTCCTTGCATGAGCAGTTCTTC. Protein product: CASSLLNSLHEQFF.

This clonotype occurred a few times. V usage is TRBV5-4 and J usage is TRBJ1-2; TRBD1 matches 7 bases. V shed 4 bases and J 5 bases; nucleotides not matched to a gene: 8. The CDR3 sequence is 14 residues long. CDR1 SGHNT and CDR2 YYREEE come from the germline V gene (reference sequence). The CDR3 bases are TGTGCCAGCAGCCCAGCGACAGGGCTTTATGGCTACACCTTC. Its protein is CASSPATGLYGYTF.

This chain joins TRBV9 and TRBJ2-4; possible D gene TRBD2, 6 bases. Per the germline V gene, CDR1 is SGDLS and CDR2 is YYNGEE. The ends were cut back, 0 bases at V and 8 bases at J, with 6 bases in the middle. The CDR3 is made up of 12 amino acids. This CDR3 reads CASSVGGDIQYF. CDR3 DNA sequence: TGTGCCAGCAGCGTAGGGGGGGACATTCAGTACTTC.

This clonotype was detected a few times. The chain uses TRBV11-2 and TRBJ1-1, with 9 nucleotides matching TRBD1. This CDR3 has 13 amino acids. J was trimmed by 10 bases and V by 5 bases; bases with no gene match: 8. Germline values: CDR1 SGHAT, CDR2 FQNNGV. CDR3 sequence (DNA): TGTGCCAGCAGCCCGTGGACAGGGGTTAGAGCTTTCTTT. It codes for CASSPWTGVRAFF.

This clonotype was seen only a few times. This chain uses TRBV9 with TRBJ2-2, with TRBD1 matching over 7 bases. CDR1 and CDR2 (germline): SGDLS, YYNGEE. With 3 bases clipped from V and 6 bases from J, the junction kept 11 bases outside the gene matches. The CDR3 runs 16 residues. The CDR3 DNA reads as TGTGCCAGCAGCGCCATTACAGGGGCGGGCGCCGGGGAGCTGTTTTTT. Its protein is CASSAITGAGAGELFF.

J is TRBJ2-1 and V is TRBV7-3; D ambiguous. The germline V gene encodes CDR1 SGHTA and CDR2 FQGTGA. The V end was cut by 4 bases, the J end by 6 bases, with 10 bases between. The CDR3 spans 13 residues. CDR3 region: CASSSASLNEQFF. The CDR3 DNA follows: TGTGCCAGCAGCTCGGCGTCCCTCAATGAGCAGTTCTTC.

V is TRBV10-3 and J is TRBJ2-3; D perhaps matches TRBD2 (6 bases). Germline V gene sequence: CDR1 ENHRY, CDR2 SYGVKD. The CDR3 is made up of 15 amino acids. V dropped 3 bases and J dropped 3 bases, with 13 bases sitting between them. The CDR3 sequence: CAISDTTRRTDTQYF. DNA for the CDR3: TGTGCCATCAGTGACACGACTAGGAGGACAGATACGCAGTATTTT.

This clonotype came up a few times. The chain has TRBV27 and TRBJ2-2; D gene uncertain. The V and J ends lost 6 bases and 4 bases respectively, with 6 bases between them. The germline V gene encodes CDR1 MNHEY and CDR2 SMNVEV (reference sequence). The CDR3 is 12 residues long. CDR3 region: CASSRFTGELFF. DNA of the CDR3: TGTGCCAGCAGCCGCTTCACCGGGGAGCTGTTTTTT.

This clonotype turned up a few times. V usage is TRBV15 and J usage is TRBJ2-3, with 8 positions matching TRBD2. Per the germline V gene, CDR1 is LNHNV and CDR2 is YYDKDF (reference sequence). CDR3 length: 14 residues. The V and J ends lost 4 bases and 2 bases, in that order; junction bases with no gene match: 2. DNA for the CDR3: TGTGCCACCAGCACGGGGGGGCACACAGATACGCAGTATTTT. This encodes CATSTGGHTDTQYF.

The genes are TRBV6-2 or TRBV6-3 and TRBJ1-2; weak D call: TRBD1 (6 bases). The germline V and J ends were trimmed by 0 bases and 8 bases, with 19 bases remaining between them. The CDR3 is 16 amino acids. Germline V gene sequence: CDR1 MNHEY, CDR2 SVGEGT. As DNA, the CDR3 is TGTGCCAGCAGTTACTCATCAGAGCAGGGGCCTTGGGGCTACACCTTC. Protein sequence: CASSYSSEQGPWGYTF.

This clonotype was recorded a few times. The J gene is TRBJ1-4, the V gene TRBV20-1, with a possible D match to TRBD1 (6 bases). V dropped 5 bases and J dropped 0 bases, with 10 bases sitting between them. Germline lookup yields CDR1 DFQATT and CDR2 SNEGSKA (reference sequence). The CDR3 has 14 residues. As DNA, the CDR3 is TGCAGTGCTGGGGACACCGCAACTAATGAAAAACTGTTTTTT. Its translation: CSAGDTATNEKLFF.

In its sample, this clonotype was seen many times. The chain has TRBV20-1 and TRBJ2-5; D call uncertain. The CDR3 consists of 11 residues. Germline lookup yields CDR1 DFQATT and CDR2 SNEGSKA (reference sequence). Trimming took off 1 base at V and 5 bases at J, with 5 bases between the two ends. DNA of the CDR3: TGCAGTGCTAGAGGTCCGGAGACCCAGTACTTC. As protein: CSARGPETQYF.

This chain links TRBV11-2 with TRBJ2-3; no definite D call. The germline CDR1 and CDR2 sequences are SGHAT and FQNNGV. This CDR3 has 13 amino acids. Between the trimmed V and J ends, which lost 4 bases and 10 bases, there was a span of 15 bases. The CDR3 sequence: CASSSTTGLAQYF. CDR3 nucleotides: TGTGCCAGCAGCTCGACGACTGGGTTGGCGCAGTATTTT.

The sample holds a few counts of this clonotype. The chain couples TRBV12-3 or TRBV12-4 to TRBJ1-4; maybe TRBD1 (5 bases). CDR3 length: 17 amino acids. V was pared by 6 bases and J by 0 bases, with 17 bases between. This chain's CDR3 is CASRAGRSPATNEKLFF. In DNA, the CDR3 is TGTGCCAGCAGGGCGGGACGGAGCCCTGCAACTAATGAAAAACTGTTTTTT.

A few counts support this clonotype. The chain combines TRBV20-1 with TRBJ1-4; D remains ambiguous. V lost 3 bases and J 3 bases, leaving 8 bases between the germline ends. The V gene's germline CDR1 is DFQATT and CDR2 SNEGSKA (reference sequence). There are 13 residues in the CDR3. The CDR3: CSARGGPNEKLFF. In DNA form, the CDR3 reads TGCAGTGCTAGGGGAGGACCTAATGAAAAACTGTTTTTT.

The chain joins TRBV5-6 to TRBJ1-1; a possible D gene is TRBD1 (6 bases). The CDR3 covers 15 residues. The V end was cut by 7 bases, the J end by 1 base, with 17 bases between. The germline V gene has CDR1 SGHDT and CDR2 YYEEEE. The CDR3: CASSGWGRWNTEAFF. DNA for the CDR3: TGTGCCAGCTCGGGGTGGGGGCGGTGGAACACTGAAGCTTTCTTT.

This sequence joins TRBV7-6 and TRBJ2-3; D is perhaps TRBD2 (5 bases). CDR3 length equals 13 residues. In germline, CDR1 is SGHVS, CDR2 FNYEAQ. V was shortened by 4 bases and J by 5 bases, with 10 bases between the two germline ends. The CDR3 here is CASSSGRGDTQYF. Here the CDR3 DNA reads TGTGCCAGCAGCTCCGGTCGGGGAGATACGCAGTATTTT.

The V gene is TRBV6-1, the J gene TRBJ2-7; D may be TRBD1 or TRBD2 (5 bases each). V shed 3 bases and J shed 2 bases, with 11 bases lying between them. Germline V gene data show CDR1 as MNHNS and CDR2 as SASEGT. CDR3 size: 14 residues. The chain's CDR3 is CASSDRGPPYEQYF. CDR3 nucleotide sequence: TGTGCCAGCAGTGATAGGGGACCTCCCTACGAGCAGTACTTC.

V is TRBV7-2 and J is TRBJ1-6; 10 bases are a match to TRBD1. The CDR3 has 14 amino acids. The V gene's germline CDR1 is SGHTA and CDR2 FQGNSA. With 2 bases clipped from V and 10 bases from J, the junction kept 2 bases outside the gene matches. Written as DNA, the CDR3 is TGTGCCAGCAGCTTAAGGACAGGGGGGTCACCCCTCCACTTT. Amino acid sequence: CASSLRTGGSPLHF.

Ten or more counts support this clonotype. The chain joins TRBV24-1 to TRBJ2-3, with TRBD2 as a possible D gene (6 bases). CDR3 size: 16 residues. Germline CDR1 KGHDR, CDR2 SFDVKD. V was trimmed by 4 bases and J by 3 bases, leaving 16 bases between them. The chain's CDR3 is CATSDPDGGATDTQYF. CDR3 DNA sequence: TGTGCCACCAGTGACCCGGACGGCGGGGCGACAGATACGCAGTATTTT.

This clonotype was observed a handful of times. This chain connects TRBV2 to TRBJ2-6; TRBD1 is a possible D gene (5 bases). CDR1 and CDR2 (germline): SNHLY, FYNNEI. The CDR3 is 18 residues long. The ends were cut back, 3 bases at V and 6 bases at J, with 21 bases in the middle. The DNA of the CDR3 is TGTGCCAGCAGTGATTCGGACAAGGATAACTCTATGGCCAACGTCCTGACTTTC. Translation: CASSDSDKDNSMANVLTF.

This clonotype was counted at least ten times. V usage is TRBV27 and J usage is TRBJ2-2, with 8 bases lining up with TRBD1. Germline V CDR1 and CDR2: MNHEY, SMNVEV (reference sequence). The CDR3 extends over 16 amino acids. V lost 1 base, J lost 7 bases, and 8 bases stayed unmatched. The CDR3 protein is CASSLLGRGQNGELFF. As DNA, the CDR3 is TGTGCCAGCAGTTTATTAGGCAGGGGGCAAAACGGGGAGCTGTTTTTT.

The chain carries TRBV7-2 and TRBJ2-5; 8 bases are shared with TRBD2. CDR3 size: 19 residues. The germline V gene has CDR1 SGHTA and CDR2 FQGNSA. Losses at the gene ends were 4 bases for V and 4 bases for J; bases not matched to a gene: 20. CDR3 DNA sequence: TGTGCCAGCAGCTCCCCGGGGGGGCTATCGGGTATCGCGGGAGAGACCCAGTACTTC. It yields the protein CASSSPGGLSGIAGETQYF.